These T cell receptor beta chains were read from a single sample in a study of tumor-infiltrating lymphocytes in primary liver carcinoma. Via MiXCR, TCRdb re-called the multiplex PCR reads, giving one row per CDR3 protein. This sample has just over 20,000 distinct CDR3 sequences, with roughly 79% found just once. Sequencing was carried out using liver tumor tissue from sampling region 4. These receptors were collected from a woman in her 30s with primary liver carcinoma and hepatitis B virus infection. Both conserved end residues are part of each CDR3. A D gene is named only where the DNA matches it firmly. Clone size appears in some rows only: once, few, many, or a class for an expanded clone.

j_gene,v_gene,abundance,d_gene,CDR3aa,CDR3nt
TRBJ2-2,TRBV6-1,-,-,CASSTVGELLF,TGTGCCAGCAGTACCGTCGGGGAGCTATTGTTT
TRBJ2-1,TRBV4-1,-,-,CASSQNGLARGEQFF,TGTGCCAGCAGCCAAAATGGTCTAGCGAGGGGTGAGCAGTTCTTC
TRBJ2-7,TRBV11-2,-,-,CDSSLGGRALSSYEQYF,TGTGACAGCAGCTTAGGAGGTAGAGCTCTGAGCTCCTACGAGCAGTATTTC
TRBJ2-5,TRBV29-1,-,-,CSGVLDQETQYF,TGCAGCGGTGTATTAGACCAAGAGACCCAGTACTTC
TRBJ2-3,TRBV12-3/TRBV12-4,-,-,CTSGFPLPSTDTQYF,TGTACCAGCGGTTTTCCCCTTCCTAGCACAGATACGCAGTATTTT
TRBJ2-2,TRBV6-5,-,TRBD2,CASRWTSPRGTGELSF,TGTGCCAGCAGGTGGACTAGCCCCCGGGGCACCGGGGAGCTGTCTTTT
TRBJ1-2,TRBV4-2,once,TRBD1,CASSRDRQGAGYGYTF,TGTGCCAGCAGTCGAGATCGACAGGGGGCCGGCTATGGTTACACCTTC
TRBJ1-2,TRBV6-1,-,-,CASSERLLVLGSNYGFTF,TGTGCCAGCAGTGAACGGCTCCTGGTCCTTGGATCTAACTATGGCTTCACCTTC
TRBJ2-7,TRBV6-1,-,-,CDSGEWWGNEQYF,TGTGACAGCGGTGAATGGTGGGGGAACGAGCAATACTTC
TRBJ2-7,TRBV11-1,many,-,CASTLGYLRAQYF,TGTGCCAGCACTTTAGGATACCTCCGCGCGCAGTACTTC
TRBJ1-2,TRBV6-1,-,-,CASSERFLVLRSNYDFTF,TGTGCCAGCAGTGAGCGGTTCCTGGTCCTTAGATCTAACTATGACTTCACCTTC
TRBJ2-1,TRBV5-1,medium-sized,TRBD1,CASSWGRDRAPIEQFF,TGCGCCAGCAGCTGGGGGAGGGACAGGGCTCCCATTGAGCAGTTCTTC
TRBJ2-3,TRBV7-8,-,-,CASSLLVSDTQYF,TGTGCCAGCAGTTTACTAGTATCGGATACGCAGTATTTT
TRBJ2-1,TRBV10-3,-,-,CAIGSTATRDERFF,TGTGCCATCGGTTCCACGGCGACCCGGGATGAGCGGTTCTTC
TRBJ2-2,TRBV5-6,-,-,CVSSLAPGVTGELFF,TGTGTCAGTAGCTTGGCACCCGGAGTCACAGGGGAGCTGTTTTTT
TRBJ2-1,TRBV7-9,-,-,CATSSASSYNEQFF,TGTGCCACCTCTAGTGCAAGCTCCTACAATGAGCAGTTCTTC
TRBJ2-5,TRBV28,once,-,CASSPLGVEEIQYF,TGTGCCAGTAGCCCCCTAGGGGTAGAAGAGATCCAGTACTTC
TRBJ2-1,TRBV28,-,TRBD2,CAISRARGVNEQFF,TGTGCCATCAGTCGCGCCCGGGGGGTAAATGAGCAGTTCTTC
TRBJ2-1,TRBV4-3,-,-,CASSQGAGSFYNELFF,TGCGCCAGCAGCCAAGGTGCGGGAAGCTTCTACAATGAGCTGTTCTTC
TRBJ2-7,TRBV28,-,-,CASDSFYEQYF,TGTGCCAGCGACTCCTTCTACGAGCAGTACTTC
TRBJ2-7,TRBV4-3,-,-,CTSSQVTSGNYEQYF,TGCACCAGCAGCCAAGTAACTAGTGGGAACTACGAGCAGTACTTC
TRBJ2-7,TRBV4-2,-,TRBD2,CSSSQRTSVSYEQYF,TGTTCCAGCAGTCAAAGGACTAGCGTCTCCTATGAGCAGTACTTC
TRBJ2-7,TRBV28,-,TRBD1,CTSRGRDRFYEQYF,TGTACCAGCAGGGGAAGGGACAGGTTTTACGAGCAGTACTTC
TRBJ2-4,TRBV12-3/TRBV12-4,-,TRBD2,CSGSLAGAFIKYF,TGTTCCGGCAGTTTAGCGGGGGCGTTCATTAAGTACTTC
TRBJ1-5,TRBV29-1,-,-,CSVAWGPNQPQHF,TGCAGCGTGGCCTGGGGACCAAATCAGCCCCAGCATTTT
TRBJ2-1,TRBV6-5,-,TRBD2,CASSLTSASYNEHFF,TGCGCCAGCAGTTTGACTAGCGCGTCCTACAATGAGCATTTCTTC
TRBJ2-1,TRBV11-3,-,TRBD2,CASSRLAGEGYDQFF,TGTGCCAGCAGCCGGCTAGCGGGGGAGGGGTATGATCAGTTCTTC
TRBJ2-3,TRBV6-6,-,-,CASSYQTGPRHTVTQYF,TGTGCCAGTAGTTACCAGACCGGACCTCGACACACAGTTACGCAGTATTTT